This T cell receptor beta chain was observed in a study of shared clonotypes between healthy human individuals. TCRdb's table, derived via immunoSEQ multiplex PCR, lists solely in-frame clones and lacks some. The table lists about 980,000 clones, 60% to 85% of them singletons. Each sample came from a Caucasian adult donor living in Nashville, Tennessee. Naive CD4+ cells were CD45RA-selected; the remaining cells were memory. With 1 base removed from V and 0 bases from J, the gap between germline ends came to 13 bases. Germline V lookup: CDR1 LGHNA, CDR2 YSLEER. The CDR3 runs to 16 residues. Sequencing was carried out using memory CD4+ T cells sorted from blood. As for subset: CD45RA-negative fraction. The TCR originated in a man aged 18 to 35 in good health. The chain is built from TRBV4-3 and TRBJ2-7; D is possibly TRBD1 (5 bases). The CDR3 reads CASSQARAGPSYEQYF. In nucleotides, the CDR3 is TGCGCCAGCAGCCAAGCACGGGCAGGGCCCTCCTACGAGCAGTACTTC.